This T cell receptor (beta chain) derives from a study of T cells after yellow fever vaccination. This clonotype was counted only a few times. UMIs and a universal primer site were added when TCR cDNA was made by 5'RACE template switching. In TCRdb, the 5' RACE reads were re-called with MiXCR into one record per CDR3 protein. The data contain roughly 500,000 distinct CDR3 sequences, roughly a fifth of them seen just once; the ten biggest clones take up 14%. Trimming cost V 5 bases and J 9 bases, with 14 bases left between them. CDR1 and CDR2 from the germline V gene are SGHVS and FNYEAQ. The CDR3 covers 13 residues.

This sequence originates from a man aged 30-40 years who received the YFV17D yellow fever vaccine. J is TRBJ2-1 and V is TRBV7-6, with D uncertain. This specimen consisted of PBMCs, obtained 15 days after the yellow fever booster vaccination. The CDR3 here is CASSQADVGEQFF. Here the CDR3 DNA reads TGTGCCAGCAGCCAGGCTGACGTGGGTGAGCAGTTCTTC.